Each of the 4 T cell receptor beta chains below was sequenced from the same sample in a study of T cell responses to AZD1222 COVID-19 vaccine. The assay was immunoSEQ multiplex PCR, and TCRdb's table has in-frame clones only and misses some. Of 100,000 or so clones listed, approximately 89% were seen once; the top ten hold 4% to 5%. The sample was peripheral blood, taken on day 0 of MenACWY control vaccination. These receptors were taken from an adult in good health.

This chain connects TRBV5-1 to TRBJ2-1, with TRBD2 as a possible D gene (6 bases). The germline V gene has CDR1 SGHRS and CDR2 YFSETQ. CDR3 size: 15 residues. V was clipped by 2 bases and J by 0 bases, with 9 bases between them. CDR3 region: CASSFGGSSYNEQFF. CDR3 nucleotides: TGCGCCAGCAGCTTTGGGGGGAGCTCCTACAATGAGCAGTTCTTC.

The J gene is TRBJ1-3, the V gene TRBV28; D uncertain. Trimming took off 2 bases at V and 6 bases at J, with 5 bases between the two ends. The CDR3 extends over 12 amino acids. Germline values: CDR1 MDHEN, CDR2 SYDVKM. The CDR3 DNA sequence: TGTGCCAGCAGTTTAGGGCTAAACACCATATATTTT. It specifies CASSLGLNTIYF.

The CDR3 nucleotides read TGTGCCAGCAGCCCCAGGGGCGACTATGGCTACACCTTC. As protein: CASSPRGDYGYTF. The chain is built from TRBV4-2 and TRBJ1-2; perhaps TRBD1 as D (6 bases). The ends were cut back, 4 bases at V and 3 bases at J, with 9 bases in the middle. Germline V gene sequence: CDR1 LGHNA, CDR2 YNFKEQ. The CDR3 extends over 13 amino acids.

The rearrangement links TRBV10-3 to TRBJ1-2; possible D gene TRBD1, 5 bases. Trimming pared 6 bases from V and 3 bases from J, leaving 14 bases between. The CDR3 covers 14 residues. In germline, CDR1 is ENHRY, CDR2 SYGVKD. The CDR3 DNA follows: TGTGCCATCAGGGAAGCTGGGGCAGACTATGGCTACACCTTC. It is translated as CAIREAGADYGYTF.